Below, 2 T cell receptor beta chains from the same sample are listed, as sequenced in a study of Ad26.COV2.S vaccination and SARS-CoV-2 variants. Assay used: immunoSEQ multiplex PCR; TCRdb lists only in-frame clones, some missing. The sample yields 350,000 to 600,000 clones, nearly 90% seen once. As for treatment: some 20 received Ad26.COV2.S at low or high dose, single or two shots; a few received placebo; per-sample allocation not given. Samples came from day 63 after the first vaccine or placebo injection. This sample comprised peripheral blood, obtained in a trial of Ad26.COV2.S vaccine versus placebo. The receptors here all came from a person between 18 and 65 years old who received the Ad26.COV2.S COVID-19 vaccine or a placebo.

J is TRBJ1-2 and V is TRBV6-5, with TRBD1 matching 7 bases. The CDR3 loop spans 13 amino acids. Losses at the gene ends were 6 bases for V and 8 bases for J; bases not matched to a gene: 9. Germline CDR1 reads MNHEY; CDR2 reads SVGAGI. This CDR3 reads CASSWDSGGGYTF. CDR3 coding DNA: TGTGCCAGCAGCTGGGACAGCGGCGGAGGCTACACCTTC.

The V gene is TRBV3-1 (or the pseudogene TRBV3-2), the J gene TRBJ1-1; perhaps TRBD1 as D (5 bases). V lost 0 bases and J 2 bases, leaving 7 bases between the germline ends. Germline V gene data show CDR1 as LGHDT and CDR2 as YNNKEL (reference sequence). The CDR3 is 14 amino acids. Here the CDR3 reads CASSQDRANTEAFF. CDR3 sequence (DNA): TGTGCCAGCAGCCAAGACAGGGCTAACACTGAAGCTTTCTTT.